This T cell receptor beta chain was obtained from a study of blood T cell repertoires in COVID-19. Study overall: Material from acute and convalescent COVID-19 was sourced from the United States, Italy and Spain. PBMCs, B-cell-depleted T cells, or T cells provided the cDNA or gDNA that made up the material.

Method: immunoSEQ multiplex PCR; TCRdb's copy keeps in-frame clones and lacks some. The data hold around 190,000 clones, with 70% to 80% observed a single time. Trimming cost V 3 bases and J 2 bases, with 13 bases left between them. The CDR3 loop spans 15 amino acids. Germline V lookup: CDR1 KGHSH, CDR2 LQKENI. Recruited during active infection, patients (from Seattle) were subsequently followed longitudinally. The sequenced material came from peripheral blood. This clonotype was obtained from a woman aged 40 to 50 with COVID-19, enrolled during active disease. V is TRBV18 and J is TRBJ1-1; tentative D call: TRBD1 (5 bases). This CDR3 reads CASSPAWQGNTEAFF. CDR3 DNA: TGTGCCAGCTCACCGGCGTGGCAGGGAAACACTGAAGCTTTCTTT. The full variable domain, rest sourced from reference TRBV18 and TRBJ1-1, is NAGVMQNPRHLVRRRGQEARLRCSPMKGHSHVYWYRQLPEEGLKFMVYLQKENIIDESGMPKERFSAEFPKEGPSILRIQQVVRGDSAAYFCASSPAWQGNTEAFFGQGTRLTVV.